The clone carrying this T cell receptor beta chain turned up a few times. Its target is unknown. Amplified TCR beta CDR3 regions came from RNA transcripts. First-round RT-PCR targeting the TCR CDR3 was performed with the HTBI primer set. A single record per CDR3 protein comes from TCRdb applying MiXCR to the multiplex PCR reads. The table lists a few hundred thousand distinct CDR3 sequences, roughly 14% of them singletons. This entry belongs to a study of T cells in Graves' hyperthyroidism and ophthalmopathy. Notes on the study in general: Clonotypes that were expanded in thyroid above 0.001 mostly appeared in blood too.

The CDR3 totals 15 residues. V was clipped by 5 bases and J by 0 bases, with 11 bases between them. Germline CDR1 is LNHDA and CDR2 is SQIVND (reference sequence). V is TRBV19 and J is TRBJ2-1; D not certain. This clonotype originated in a woman aged 25 to 45 with Graves' hyperthyroidism. The sequenced sample consisted of blood. The CDR3 DNA reads as TGTGCCAGTAGTGCGGACCGGAGCTCCTACAATGAGCAGTTCTTC. Amino acids: CASSADRSSYNEQFF.